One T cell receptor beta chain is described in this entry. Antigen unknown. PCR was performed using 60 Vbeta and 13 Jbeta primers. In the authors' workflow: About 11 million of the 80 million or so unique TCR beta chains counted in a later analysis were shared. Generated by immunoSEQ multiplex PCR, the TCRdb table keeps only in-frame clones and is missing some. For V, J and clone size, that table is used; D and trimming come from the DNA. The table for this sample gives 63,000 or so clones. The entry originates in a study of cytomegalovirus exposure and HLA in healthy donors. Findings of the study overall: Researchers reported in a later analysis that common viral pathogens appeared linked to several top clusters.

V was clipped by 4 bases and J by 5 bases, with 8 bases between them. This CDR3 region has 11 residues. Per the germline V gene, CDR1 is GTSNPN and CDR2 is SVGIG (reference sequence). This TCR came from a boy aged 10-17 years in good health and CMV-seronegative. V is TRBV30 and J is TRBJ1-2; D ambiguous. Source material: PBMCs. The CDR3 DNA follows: TGTGCCTGGACCTATGATTATGGCTACACCTTC. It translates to CAWTYDYGYTF.